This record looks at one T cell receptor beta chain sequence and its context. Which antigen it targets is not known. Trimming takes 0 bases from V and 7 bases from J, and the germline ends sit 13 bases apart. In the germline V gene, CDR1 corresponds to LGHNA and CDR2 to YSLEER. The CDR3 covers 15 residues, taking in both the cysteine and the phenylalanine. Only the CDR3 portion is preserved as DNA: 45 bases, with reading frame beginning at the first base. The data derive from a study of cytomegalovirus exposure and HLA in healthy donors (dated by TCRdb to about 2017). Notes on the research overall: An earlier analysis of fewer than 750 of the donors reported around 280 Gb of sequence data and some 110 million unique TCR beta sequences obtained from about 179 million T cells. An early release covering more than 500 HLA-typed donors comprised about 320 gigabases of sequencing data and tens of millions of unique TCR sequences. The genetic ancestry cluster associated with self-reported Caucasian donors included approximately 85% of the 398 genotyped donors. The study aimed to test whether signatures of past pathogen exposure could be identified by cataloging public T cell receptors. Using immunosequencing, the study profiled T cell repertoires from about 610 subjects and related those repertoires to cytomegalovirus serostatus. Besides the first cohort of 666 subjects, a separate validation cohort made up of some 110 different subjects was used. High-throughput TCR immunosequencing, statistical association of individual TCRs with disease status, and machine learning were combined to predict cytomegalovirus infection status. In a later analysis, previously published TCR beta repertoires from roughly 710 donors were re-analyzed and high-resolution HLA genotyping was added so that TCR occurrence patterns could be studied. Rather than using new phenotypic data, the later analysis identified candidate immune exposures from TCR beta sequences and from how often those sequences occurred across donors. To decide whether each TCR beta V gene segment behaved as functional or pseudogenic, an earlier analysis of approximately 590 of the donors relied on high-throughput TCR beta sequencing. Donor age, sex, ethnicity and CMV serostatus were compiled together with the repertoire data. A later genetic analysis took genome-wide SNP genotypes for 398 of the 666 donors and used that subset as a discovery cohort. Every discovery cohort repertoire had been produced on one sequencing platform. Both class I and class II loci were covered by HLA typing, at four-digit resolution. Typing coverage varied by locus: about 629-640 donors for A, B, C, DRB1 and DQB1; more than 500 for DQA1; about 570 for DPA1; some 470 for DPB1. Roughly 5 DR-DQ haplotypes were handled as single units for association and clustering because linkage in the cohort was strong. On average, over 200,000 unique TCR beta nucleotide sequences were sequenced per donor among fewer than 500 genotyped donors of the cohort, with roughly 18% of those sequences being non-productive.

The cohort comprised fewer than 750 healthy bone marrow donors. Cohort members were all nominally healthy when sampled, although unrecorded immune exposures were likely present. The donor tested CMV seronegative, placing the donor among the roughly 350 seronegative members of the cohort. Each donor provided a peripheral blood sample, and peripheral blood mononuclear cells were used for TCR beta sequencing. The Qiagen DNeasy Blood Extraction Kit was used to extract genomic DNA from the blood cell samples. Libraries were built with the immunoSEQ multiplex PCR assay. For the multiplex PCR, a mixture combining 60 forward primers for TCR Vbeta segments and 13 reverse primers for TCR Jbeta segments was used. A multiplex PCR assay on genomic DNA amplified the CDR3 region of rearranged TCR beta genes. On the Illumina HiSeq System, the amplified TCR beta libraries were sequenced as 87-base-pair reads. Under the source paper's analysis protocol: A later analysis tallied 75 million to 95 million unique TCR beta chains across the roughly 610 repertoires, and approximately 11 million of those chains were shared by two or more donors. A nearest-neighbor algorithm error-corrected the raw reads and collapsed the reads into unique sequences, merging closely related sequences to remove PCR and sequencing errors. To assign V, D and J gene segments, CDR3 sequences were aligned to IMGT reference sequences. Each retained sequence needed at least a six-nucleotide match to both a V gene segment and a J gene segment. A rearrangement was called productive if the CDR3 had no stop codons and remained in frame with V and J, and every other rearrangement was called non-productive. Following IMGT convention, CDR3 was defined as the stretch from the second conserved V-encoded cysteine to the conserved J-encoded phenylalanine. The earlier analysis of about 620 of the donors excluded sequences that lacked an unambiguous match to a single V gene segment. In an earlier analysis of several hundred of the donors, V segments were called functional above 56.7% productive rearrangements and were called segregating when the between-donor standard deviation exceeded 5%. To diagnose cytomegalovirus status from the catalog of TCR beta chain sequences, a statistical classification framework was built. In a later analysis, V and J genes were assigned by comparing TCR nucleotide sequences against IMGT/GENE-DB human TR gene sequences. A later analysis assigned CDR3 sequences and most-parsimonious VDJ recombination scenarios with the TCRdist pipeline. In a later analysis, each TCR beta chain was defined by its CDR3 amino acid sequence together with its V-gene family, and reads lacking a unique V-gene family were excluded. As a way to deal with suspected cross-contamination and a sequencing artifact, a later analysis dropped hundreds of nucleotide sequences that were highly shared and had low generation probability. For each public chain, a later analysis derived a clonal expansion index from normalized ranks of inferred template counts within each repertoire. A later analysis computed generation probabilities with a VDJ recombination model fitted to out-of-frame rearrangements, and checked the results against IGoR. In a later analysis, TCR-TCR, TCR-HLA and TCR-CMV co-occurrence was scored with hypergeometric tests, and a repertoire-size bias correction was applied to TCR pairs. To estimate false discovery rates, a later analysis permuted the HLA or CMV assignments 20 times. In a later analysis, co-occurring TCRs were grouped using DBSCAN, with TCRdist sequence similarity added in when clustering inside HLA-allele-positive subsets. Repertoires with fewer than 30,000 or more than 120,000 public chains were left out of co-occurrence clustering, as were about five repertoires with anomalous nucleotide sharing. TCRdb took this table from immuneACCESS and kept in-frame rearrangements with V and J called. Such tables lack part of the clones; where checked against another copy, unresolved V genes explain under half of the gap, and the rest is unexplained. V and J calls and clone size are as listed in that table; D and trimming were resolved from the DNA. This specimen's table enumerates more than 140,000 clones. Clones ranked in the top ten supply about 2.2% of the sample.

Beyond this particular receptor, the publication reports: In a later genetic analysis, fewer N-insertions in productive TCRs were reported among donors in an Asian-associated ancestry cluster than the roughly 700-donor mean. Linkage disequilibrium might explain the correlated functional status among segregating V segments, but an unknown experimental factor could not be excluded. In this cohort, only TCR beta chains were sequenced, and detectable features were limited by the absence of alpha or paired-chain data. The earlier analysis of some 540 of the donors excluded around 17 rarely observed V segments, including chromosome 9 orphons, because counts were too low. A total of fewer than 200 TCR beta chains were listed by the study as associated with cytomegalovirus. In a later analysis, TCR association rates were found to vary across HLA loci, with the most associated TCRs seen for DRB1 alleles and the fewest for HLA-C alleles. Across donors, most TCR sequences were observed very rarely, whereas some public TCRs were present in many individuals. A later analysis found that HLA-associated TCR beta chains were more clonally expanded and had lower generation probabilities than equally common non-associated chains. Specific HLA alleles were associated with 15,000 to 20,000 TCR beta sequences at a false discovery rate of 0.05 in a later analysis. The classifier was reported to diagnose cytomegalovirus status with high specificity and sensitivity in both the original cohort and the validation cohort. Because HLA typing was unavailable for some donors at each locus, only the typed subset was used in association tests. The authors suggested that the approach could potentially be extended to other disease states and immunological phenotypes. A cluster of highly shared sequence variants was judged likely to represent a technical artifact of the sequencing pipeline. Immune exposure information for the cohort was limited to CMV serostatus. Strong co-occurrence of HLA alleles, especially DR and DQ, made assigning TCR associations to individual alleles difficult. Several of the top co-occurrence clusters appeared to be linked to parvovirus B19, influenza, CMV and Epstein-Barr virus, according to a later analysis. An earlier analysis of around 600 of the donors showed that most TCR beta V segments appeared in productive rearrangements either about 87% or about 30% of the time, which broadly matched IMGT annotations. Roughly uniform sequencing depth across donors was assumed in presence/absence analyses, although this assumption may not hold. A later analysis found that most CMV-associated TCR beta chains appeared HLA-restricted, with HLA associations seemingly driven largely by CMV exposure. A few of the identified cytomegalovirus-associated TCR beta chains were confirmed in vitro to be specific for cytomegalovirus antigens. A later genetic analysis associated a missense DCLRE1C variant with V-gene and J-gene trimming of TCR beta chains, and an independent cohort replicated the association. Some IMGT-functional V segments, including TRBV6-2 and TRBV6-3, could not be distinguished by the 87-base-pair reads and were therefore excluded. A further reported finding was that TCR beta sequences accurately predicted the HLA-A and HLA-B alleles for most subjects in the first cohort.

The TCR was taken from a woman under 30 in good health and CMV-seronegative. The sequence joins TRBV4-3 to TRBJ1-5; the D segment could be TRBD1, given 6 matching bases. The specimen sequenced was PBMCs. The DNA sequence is TGCGCCAGCAGCCAAGATTCCCAGGGGCGGCAGCCCCAGCATTTT. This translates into CASSQDSQGRQPQHF.